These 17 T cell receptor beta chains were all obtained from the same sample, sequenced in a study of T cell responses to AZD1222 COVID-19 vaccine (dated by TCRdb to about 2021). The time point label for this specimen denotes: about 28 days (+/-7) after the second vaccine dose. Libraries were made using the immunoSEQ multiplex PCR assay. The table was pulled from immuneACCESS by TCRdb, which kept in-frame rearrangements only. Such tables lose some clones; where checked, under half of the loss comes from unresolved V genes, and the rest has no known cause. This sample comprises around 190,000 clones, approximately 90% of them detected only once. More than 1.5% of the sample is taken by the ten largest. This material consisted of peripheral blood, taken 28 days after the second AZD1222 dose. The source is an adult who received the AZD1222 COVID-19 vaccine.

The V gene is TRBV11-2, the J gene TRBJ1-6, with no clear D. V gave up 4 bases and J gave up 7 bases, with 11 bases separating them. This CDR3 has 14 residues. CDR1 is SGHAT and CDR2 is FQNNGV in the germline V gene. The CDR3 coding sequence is TGTGCCAGCAGCTCGACTTGGGTAAATTCACCCCTCCACTTT. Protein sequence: CASSSTWVNSPLHF. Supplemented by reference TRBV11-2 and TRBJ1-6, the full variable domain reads EAGVAQSPRYKIIEKRQSVAFWCNPISGHATLYWYQQILGQGPKLLIQFQNNGVVDDSQLPKDRFSAERLKGVDSTLKIQPAKLEDSAVYLCASSSTWVNSPLHFGNGTRLTVT.

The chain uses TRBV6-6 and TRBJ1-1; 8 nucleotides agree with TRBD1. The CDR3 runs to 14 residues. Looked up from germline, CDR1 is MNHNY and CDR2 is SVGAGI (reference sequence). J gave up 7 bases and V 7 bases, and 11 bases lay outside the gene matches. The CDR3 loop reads CASTRGQALGEAFF. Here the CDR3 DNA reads TGTGCCAGCACCCGGGGACAGGCCTTAGGTGAAGCTTTCTTT.

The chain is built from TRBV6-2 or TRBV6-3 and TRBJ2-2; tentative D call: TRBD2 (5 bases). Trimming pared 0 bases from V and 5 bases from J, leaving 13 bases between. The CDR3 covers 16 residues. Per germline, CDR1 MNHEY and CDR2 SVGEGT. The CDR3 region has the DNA TGTGCCAGCAGTTACTCGAAACTAGTTTATACCGGGGAGCTGTTTTTT. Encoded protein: CASSYSKLVYTGELFF.

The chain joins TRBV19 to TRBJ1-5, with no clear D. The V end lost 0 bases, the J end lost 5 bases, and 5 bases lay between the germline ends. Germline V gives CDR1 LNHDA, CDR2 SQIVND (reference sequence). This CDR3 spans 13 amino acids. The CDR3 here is CASSIERDQPQHF. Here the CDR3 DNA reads TGTGCCAGTAGTATAGAACGGGATCAGCCCCAGCATTTT.

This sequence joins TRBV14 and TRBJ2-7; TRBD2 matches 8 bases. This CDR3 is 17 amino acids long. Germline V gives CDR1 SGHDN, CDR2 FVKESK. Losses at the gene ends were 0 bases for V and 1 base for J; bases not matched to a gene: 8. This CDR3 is CASSQDIGREDSYEQYF. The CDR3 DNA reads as TGTGCCAGCAGCCAAGATATCGGGCGGGAGGATTCCTACGAGCAGTACTTC.

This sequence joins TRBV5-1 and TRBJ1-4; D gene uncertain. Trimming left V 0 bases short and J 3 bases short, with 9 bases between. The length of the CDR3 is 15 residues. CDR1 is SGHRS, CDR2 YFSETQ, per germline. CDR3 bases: TGCGCCAGCAGCTTGGGCAGTACCTCTAATGAAAAACTGTTTTTT. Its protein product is CASSLGSTSNEKLFF.

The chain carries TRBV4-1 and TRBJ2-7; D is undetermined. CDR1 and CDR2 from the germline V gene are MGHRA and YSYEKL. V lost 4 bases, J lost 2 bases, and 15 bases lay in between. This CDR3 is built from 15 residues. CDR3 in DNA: TGCGCCAGCAGCCGAATTTCTGACGCACCCTACGAGCAGTACTTC. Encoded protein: CASSRISDAPYEQYF.

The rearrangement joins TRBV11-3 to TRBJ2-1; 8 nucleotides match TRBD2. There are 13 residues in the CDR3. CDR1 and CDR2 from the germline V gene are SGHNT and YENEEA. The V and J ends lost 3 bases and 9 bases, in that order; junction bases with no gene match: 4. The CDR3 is CASSFGGELEQFF. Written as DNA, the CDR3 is TGTGCCAGCAGCTTCGGGGGGGAGCTTGAGCAGTTCTTC.

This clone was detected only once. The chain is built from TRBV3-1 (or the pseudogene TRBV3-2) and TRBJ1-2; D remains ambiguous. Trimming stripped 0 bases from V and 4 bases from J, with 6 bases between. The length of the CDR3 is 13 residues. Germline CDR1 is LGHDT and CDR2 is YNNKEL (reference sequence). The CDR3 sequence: CASSQDSSYGYTF. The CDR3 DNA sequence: TGTGCCAGCAGCCAAGACAGTAGCTATGGCTACACCTTC.

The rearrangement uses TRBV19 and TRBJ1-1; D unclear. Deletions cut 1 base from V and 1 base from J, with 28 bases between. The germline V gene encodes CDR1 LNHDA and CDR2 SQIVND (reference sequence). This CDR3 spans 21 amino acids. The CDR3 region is CASSIVVISREGSLKNTEAFF. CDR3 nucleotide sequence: TGTGCCAGTAGTATAGTCGTGATTTCTCGGGAGGGAAGCCTGAAGAACACTGAAGCTTTCTTT.

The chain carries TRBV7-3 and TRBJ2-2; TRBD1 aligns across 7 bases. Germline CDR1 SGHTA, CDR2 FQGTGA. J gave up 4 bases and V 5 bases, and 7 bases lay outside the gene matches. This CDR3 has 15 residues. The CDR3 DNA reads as TGTGCCAGCAGCCCCCGACAGGGTGGCACCGGGGAGCTGTTTTTT. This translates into CASSPRQGGTGELFF.

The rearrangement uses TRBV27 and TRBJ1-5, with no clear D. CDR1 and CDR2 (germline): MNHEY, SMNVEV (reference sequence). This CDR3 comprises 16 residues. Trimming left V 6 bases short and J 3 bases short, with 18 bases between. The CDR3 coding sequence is TGTGCCAGCAGACTCACCCTGGACGGACTCAATCAGCCCCAGCATTTT. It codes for CASRLTLDGLNQPQHF.

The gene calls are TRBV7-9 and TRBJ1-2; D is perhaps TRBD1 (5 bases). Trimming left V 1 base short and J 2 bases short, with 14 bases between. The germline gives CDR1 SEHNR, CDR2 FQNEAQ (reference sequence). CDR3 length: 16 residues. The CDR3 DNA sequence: TGTGCCAGCAGCTTAGTTGGGGGGATCGGAAACTATGGCTACACCTTC. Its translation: CASSLVGGIGNYGYTF. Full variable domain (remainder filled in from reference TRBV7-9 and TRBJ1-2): DTGVSQNPRHKITKRGQNVTFRCDPISEHNRLYWYRQTLGQGPEFLTYFQNEAQLEKSRLLSDRFSAERPKGSFSTLEIQRTEQGDSAMYLCASSLVGGIGNYGYTFGSGTRLTVV.

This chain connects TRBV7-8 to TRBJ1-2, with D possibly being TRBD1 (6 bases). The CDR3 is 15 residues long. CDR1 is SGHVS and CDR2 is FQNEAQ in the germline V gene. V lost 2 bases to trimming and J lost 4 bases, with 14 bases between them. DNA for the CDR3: TGTGCCAGCAGCTTAATTTCAGGGGCTGGCTATGGCTACACCTTC. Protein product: CASSLISGAGYGYTF.

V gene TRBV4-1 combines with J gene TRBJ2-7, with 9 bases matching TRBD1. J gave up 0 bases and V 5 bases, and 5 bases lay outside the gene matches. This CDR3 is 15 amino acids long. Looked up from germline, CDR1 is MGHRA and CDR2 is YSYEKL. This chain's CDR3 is CASSSTGGLSYEQYF. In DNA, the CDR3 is TGCGCCAGCAGCTCGACAGGGGGGCTCTCCTACGAGCAGTACTTC.

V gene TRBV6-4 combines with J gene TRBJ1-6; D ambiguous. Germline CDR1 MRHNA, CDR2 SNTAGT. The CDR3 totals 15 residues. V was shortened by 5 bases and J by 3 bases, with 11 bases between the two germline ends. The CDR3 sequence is CASSRAHDYNSPLHF. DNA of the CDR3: TGTGCCAGCAGTAGGGCCCACGACTATAATTCACCCCTCCACTTT.

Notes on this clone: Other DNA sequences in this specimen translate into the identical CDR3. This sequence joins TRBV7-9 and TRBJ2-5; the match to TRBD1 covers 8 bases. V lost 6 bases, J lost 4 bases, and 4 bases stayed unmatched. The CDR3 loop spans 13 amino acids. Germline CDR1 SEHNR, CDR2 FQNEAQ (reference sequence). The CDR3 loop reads CASSLDRAETQYF. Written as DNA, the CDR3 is TGTGCCAGCAGTTTGGACAGGGCAGAGACCCAGTACTTC.